These T cell receptor beta chains were read from a single sample in a study of blood T cell repertoires in COVID-19. Libraries were prepared by immunoSEQ multiplex PCR; TCRdb keeps only in-frame clonotypes and omits some of them. The profile shows approximately 150,000 clones, about nine tenths of them singletons. Sequencing was done on a sample of peripheral blood. The receptors here all came from a woman between 45 and 60 years old with acute or convalescent COVID-19. The CDR3 runs from the conserved cysteine through the conserved F or W. Each record gives: clone size, J gene, D gene, V gene, CDR3 protein, CDR3 DNA. D genes are given only for firm matches. The size entry is marked missing in some rows and otherwise reads once, few, many or a size class.

>.|TRBJ2-6|.|TRBV7-9
CASSRGSGIHSGANVLTF
TGTGCCAGCAGCCGGGGGAGCGGAATTCACTCTGGGGCCAACGTCCTGACTTTC
>.|TRBJ2-7|.|TRBV29-1
CSVGQVVYEQYF
TGCAGCGTTGGGCAGGTTGTCTACGAGCAGTACTTC
>.|TRBJ2-2|TRBD2|TRBV7-9
CASSLGDSGSGELFF
TGTGCCAGCAGCTTAGGAGATAGCGGGAGCGGGGAGCTGTTTTTT
>.|TRBJ1-2|TRBD1|TRBV5-1
CASSLGEGAGTF
TGCGCCAGCAGCTTGGGAGAGGGGGCCGGGACCTTC
>.|TRBJ2-7|TRBD2|TRBV10-3
CAISAGGSLIEQYF
TGTGCCATCAGTGCGGGCGGGAGCTTAATCGAGCAGTACTTC
>.|TRBJ1-6|.|TRBV5-1
CASTPAGGSPLHF
TGCGCCAGCACCCCGGCAGGAGGATCACCCCTCCACTTT
>.|TRBJ1-4|.|TRBV5-6
CASSSVQGGLSEKLFF
TGTGCCAGCAGCTCGGTCCAGGGTGGTTTGAGTGAAAAACTGTTTTTT
>.|TRBJ1-5|.|TRBV6-4
CASSTDGQPYSNQPQHF
TGTGCCAGCAGTACTGATGGACAGCCTTATAGCAATCAGCCCCAGCATTTT
>.|TRBJ1-5|TRBD1|TRBV12-5
CASGKTGGNQPQHF
TGTGCTAGTGGCAAGACAGGGGGCAATCAGCCCCAGCATTTT
>.|TRBJ2-3|.|TRBV5-1
CASSLVQVGTDTQYF
TGCGCCAGCAGCTTGGTTCAGGTGGGCACAGATACGCAGTATTTT
>.|TRBJ2-6|.|TRBV18
CASSSQNSGDGANVLTF
TGTGCCAGCTCATCTCAAAATTCAGGGGATGGGGCCAACGTCCTGACTTTC
>.|TRBJ1-6|TRBD1|TRBV19
CASKVRTGGSPLHF
TGTGCCAGTAAGGTCAGGACAGGGGGCTCACCCCTCCACTTT
>.|TRBJ2-1|TRBD1|TRBV19
CASTRGGWDINEQFF
TGTGCCAGTACTCGAGGGGGCTGGGATATCAATGAGCAGTTCTTC
>few|TRBJ1-5|.|TRBV5-4
CASSLDLGQGNQPQHF
TGTGCCAGCAGCTTAGATCTTGGCCAGGGGAATCAGCCCCAGCATTTT
>.|TRBJ1-3|TRBD1|TRBV5-4
CASSSIGQGGTIYF
TGTGCCAGCAGCTCTATAGGACAGGGAGGAACCATATATTTT
>.|TRBJ1-1|TRBD1|TRBV3-1/TRBV3-2
CASSQDGQGTEAFF
TGTGCCAGCAGCCAAGATGGACAGGGAACTGAAGCTTTCTTT
>.|TRBJ1-1|.|TRBV4-1
CASSLMVGAGTEAFF
TGCGCCAGCAGCCTAATGGTGGGGGCCGGCACTGAAGCTTTCTTT
>.|TRBJ2-1|TRBD1|TRBV12-3/TRBV12-4
CATGQGGGNEQFF
TGTGCCACGGGACAGGGGGGTGGGAATGAGCAGTTCTTC
>once|TRBJ2-1|.|TRBV18
CASSPRREAMHNEQFF
TGTGCCAGCTCACCACGGAGGGAGGCCATGCACAATGAGCAGTTCTTC
>.|TRBJ1-1|.|TRBV5-6
CASSLEGVKRWGEAFF
TGTGCCAGCAGCTTGGAGGGGGTGAAGAGGTGGGGTGAAGCTTTCTTT
>.|TRBJ2-1|TRBD2|TRBV10-3
CAISEREGGGHNEQFF
TGTGCCATCAGTGAACGGGAGGGAGGAGGCCACAATGAGCAGTTCTTC
>.|TRBJ1-1|.|TRBV3-1/TRBV3-2
CASSQGWTNTEAFF
TGTGCCAGCAGCCAAGGGTGGACAAACACTGAAGCTTTCTTT
>.|TRBJ2-7|TRBD1|TRBV18
CASSPGQVSYEQYF
TGTGCCAGCTCACCGGGACAGGTATCCTACGAGCAGTACTTC
>.|TRBJ2-2|TRBD2|TRBV7-2
CASSPGLAGSGELFF
TGTGCCAGCAGCCCGGGACTAGCGGGGAGCGGGGAGCTGTTTTTT
>.|TRBJ2-7|TRBD2|TRBV6-1
CASSDGWGGRLPYEQYF
TGTGCCAGCAGTGATGGCTGGGGCGGGAGGCTACCCTACGAGCAGTACTTC
>.|TRBJ2-7|.|TRBV13
CASRSRDEQYF
TGTGCCAGCAGGTCGCGGGACGAGCAGTACTTC
>.|TRBJ1-3|TRBD1|TRBV10-1
CASRHAGGRIYGNTIYF
TGCGCCAGCAGGCACGCAGGGGGCAGGATTTATGGAAACACCATATATTTT
>.|TRBJ2-7|.|TRBV5-1
CASSFVGVSSYEQYF
TGCGCCAGCAGCTTTGTCGGGGTGAGCTCCTACGAGCAGTACTTC